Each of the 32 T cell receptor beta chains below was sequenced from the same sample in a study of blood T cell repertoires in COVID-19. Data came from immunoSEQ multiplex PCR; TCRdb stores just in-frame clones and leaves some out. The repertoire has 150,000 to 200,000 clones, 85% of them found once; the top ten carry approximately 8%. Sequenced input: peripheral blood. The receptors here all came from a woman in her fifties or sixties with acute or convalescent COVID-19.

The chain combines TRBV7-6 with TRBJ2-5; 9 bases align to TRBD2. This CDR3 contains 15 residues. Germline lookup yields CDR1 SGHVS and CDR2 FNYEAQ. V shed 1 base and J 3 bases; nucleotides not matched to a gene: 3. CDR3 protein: CASSLGLAVKETQYF. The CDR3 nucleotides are TGTGCCAGCAGCTTAGGACTAGCGGTAAAAGAGACCCAGTACTTC.

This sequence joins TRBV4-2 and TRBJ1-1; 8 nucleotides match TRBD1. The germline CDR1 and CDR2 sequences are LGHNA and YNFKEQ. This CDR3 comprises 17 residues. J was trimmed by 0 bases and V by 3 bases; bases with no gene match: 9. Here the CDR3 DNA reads TGTGCCAGCAGCCAGAACAGGGGGTCGGTCATGAACACTGAAGCTTTCTTT. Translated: CASSQNRGSVMNTEAFF.

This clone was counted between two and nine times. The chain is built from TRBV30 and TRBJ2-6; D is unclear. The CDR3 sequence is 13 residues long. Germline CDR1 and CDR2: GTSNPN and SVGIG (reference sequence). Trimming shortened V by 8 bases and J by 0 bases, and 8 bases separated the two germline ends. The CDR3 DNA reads TGTGCCAGTGACTCCTCTGGGGCCAACGTCCTGACTTTC. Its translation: CASDSSGANVLTF.

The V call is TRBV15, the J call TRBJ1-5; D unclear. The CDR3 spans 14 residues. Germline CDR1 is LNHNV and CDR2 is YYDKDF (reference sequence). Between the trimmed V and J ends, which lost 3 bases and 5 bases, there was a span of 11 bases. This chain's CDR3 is CATSSGGGYQPQHF. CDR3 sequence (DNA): TGTGCCACCAGCAGTGGTGGAGGGTATCAGCCCCAGCATTTT.

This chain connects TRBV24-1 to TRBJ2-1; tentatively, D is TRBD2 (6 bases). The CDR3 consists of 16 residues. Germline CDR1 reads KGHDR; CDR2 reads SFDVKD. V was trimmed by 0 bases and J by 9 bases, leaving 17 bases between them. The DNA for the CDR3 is TGTGCCACCAGTGATTTGAGCGCGGGGACGATGGGTGAGCAGTTCTTC. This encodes CATSDLSAGTMGEQFF.

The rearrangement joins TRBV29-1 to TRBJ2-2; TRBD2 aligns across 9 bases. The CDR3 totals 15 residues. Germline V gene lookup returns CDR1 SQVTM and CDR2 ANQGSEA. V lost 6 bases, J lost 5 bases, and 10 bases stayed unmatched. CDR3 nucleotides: TGCAGCGTCCGTAGCGGGAGTACGGGGACCGGGGAGCTGTTTTTT. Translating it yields CSVRSGSTGTGELFF.

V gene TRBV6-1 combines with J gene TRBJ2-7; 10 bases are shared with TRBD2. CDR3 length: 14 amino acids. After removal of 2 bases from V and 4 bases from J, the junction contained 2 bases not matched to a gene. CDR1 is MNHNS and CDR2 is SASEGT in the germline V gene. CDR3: CASSESGRGYEQYF. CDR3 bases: TGTGCCAGCAGTGAAAGCGGGAGGGGATACGAGCAGTACTTC.

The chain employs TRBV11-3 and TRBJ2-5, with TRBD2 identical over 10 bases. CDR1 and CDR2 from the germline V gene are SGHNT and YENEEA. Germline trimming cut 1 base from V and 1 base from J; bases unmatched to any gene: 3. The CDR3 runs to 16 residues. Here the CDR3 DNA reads TGTGCCAGCAGCTTAGGGGGACTAGCGAGCCAAGAGACCCAGTACTTC. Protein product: CASSLGGLASQETQYF.

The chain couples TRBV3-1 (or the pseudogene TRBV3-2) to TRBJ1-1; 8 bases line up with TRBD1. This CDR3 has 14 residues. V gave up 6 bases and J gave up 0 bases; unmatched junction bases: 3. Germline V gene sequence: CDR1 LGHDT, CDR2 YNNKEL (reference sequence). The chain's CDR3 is CASSWTGMNTEAFF. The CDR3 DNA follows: TGTGCCAGCAGTTGGACAGGGATGAACACTGAAGCTTTCTTT.

In DNA, the CDR3 is TGTGCCAGCAGGGACGGGGCGGGAGGGAGCTCCTACGAGCAGTACTTC. This encodes CASRDGAGGSSYEQYF. This chain joins TRBV27 and TRBJ2-7, with 9 bases lining up with TRBD2. The CDR3 covers 16 residues. V lost 6 bases and J lost 0; bases outside the gene matches: 9. CDR1 and CDR2 from the germline V gene are MNHEY and SMNVEV (reference sequence).

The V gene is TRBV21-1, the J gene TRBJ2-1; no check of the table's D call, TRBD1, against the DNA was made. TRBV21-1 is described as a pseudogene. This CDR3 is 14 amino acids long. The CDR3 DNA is TGTGCCAGCAGCGCACCGGGACAGCACAATGAGCAGTTCTTC. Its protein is CASSAPGQHNEQFF.

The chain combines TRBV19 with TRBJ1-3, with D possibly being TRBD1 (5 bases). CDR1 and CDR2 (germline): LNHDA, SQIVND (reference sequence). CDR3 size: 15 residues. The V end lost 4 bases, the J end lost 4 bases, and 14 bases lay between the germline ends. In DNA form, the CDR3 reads TGTGCCAGTAGTACTCTGACAGTGTCGGGAAACACCATATATTTT. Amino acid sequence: CASSTLTVSGNTIYF. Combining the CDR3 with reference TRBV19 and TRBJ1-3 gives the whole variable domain DGGITQSPKYLFRKEGQNVTLSCEQNLNHDAMYWYRQDPGQGLRLIYYSQIVNDFQKGDIAEGYSVSREKKESFPLTVTSAQKNPTAFYLCASSTLTVSGNTIYFGEGSWLTVV.

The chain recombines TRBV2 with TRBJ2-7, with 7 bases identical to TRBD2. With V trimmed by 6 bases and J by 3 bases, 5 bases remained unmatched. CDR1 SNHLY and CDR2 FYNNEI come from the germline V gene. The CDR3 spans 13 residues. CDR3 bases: TGTGCCAGCAGCTCGGGAGGAGGCTACGAGCAGTACTTC. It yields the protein CASSSGGGYEQYF.

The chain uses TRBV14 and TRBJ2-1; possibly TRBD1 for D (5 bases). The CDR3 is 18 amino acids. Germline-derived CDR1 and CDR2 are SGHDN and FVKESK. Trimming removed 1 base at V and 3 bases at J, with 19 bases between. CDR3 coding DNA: TGTGCCAGCAGCCAAGCCCCCCCCGGCAGGGCCCTCTACAATGAGCAGTTCTTC. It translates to CASSQAPPGRALYNEQFF.

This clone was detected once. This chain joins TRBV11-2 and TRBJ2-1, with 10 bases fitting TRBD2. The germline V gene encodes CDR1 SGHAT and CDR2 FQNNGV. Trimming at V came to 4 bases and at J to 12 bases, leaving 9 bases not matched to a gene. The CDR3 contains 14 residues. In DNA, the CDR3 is TGTGCCAGCAGCTCCCTAGCGGGAGAGATCCGGCAGTTCTTC. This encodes CASSSLAGEIRQFF.

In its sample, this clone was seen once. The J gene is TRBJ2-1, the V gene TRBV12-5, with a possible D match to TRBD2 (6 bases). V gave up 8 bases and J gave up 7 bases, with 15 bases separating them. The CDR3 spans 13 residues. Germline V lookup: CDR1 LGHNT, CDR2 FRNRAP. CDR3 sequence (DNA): TGTGCTAGTATGTCGGGAGTCGGTAATGAGCAGTTCTTC. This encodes CASMSGVGNEQFF.

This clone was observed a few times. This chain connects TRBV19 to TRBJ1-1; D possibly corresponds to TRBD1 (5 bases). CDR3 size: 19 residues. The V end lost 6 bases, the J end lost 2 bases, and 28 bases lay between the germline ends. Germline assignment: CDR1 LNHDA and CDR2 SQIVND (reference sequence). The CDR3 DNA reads TGTGCCAGTAGCCCCAGTTTCGGGTCAGGGAAGTACCAAAACACTGAAGCTTTCTTT. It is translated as CASSPSFGSGKYQNTEAFF.

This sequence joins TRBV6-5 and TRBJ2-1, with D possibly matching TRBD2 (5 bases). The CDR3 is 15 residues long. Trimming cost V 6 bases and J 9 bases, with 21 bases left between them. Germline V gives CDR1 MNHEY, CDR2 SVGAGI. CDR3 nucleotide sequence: TGTGCCAGCAGGACCATTGGACTCCTCGAGGGTGAGCAGTTCTTC. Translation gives CASRTIGLLEGEQFF.

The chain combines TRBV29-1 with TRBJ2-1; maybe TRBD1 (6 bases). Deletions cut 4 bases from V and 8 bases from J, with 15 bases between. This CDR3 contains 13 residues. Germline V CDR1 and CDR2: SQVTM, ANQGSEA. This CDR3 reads CSVGGLVGDEQFF. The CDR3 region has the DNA TGCAGCGTTGGGGGGCTAGTGGGGGATGAGCAGTTCTTC.

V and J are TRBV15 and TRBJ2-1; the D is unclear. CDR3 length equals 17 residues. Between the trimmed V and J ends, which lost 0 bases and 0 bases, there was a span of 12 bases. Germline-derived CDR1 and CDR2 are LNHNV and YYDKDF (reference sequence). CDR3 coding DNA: TGTGCCACCAGCAGAGAACCGCCGCGAAGCTCCTACAATGAGCAGTTCTTC. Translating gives CATSREPPRSSYNEQFF.

CDR3 sequence: CASSLGRPGGDSPLHF. For the CDR3, the DNA is TGTGCCAGCAGCTTGGGGAGGCCGGGTGGAGATTCACCCCTCCACTTT. V and J are TRBV5-4 and TRBJ1-6; D ambiguous. Germline loops: CDR1 SGHNT, CDR2 YYREEE (reference sequence). Trimming left V 0 bases short and J 8 bases short, with 15 bases between. The CDR3 contains 16 residues.

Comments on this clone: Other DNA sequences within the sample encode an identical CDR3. The CDR3, as DNA: TGTGCCTGGAGACAGGGGGCGAACACTGAAGCTTTCTTT. It translates to CAWRQGANTEAFF. The chain carries TRBV30 and TRBJ1-1; TRBD1 aligns across 9 bases. V was clipped by 3 bases and J by 1 base; unmatched bases: 0. CDR3 length: 13 residues. In germline, CDR1 is GTSNPN, CDR2 SVGIG (reference sequence). Complete variable domain (other parts from reference TRBV30 and TRBJ1-1): SQTIHQWPATLVQPVGSPLSLECTVEGTSNPNLYWYRQAAGRGLQLLFYSVGIGQISSEVPQNLSASRPQDRQFILSSKKLLLSDSGFYLCAWRQGANTEAFFGQGTRLTVV.

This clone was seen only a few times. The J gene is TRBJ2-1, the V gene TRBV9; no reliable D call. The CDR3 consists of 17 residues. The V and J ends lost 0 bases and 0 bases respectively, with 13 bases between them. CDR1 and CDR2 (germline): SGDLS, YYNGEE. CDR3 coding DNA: TGTGCCAGCAGCGTAGAGTGGCGGCCGAGCTCCTACAATGAGCAGTTCTTC. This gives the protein CASSVEWRPSSYNEQFF.

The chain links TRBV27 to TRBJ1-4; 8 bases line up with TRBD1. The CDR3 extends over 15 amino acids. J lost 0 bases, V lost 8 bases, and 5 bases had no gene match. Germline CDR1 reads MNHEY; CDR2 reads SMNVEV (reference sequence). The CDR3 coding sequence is TGTGCCAGCCAAAAACAGGGGGCAACTAATGAAAAACTGTTTTTT. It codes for CASQKQGATNEKLFF.

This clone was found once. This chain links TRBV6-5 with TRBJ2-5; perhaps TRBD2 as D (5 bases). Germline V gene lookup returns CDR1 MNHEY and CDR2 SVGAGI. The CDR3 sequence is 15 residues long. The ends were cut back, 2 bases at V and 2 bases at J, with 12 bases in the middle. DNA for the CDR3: TGTGCCAGCAGTTACGGAGGACCCCCACAAGAGACCCAGTACTTC. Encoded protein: CASSYGGPPQETQYF.

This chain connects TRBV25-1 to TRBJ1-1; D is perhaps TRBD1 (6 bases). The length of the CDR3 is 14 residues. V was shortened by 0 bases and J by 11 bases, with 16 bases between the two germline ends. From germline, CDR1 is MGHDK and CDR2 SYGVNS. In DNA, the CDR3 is TGTGCCAGCAGTGAATATATGGAGGGGGGAGGGGCTTTCTTT. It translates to CASSEYMEGGGAFF. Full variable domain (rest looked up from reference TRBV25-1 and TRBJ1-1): EADIYQTPRYLVIGTGKKITLECSQTMGHDKMYWYQQDPGMELHLIHYSYGVNSTEKGDLSSESTVSRIRTEHFPLTLESARPSHTSQYLCASSEYMEGGGAFFGQGTRLTVV.

For the CDR3, the DNA is TGTGCCAGCAGCACAGGGGGGTCGACTGAAGCTTTCTTT. Translated, it gives CASSTGGSTEAFF. The rearrangement links TRBV28 to TRBJ1-1, with 8 bases aligning to TRBD1. Germline values: CDR1 MDHEN, CDR2 SYDVKM. The CDR3 length is 13 residues. Trimming took 6 bases from V and 5 from J; bases not matched to a gene: 5. The variable domain in full, with the rest retrieved from reference TRBV28 and TRBJ1-1, is DVKVTQSSRYLVKRTGEKVFLECVQDMDHENMFWYRQDPGLGLRLIYFSYDVKMKEKGDIPEGYSVSREKKERFSLILESASTNQTSMYLCASSTGGSTEAFFGQGTRLTVV.

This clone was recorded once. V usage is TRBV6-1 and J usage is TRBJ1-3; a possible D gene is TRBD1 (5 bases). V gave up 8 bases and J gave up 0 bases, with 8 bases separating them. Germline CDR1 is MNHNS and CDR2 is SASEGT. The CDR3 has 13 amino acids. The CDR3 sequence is CASWQGSGNTIYF. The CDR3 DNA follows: TGTGCCAGCTGGCAGGGCTCTGGAAACACCATATATTTT.

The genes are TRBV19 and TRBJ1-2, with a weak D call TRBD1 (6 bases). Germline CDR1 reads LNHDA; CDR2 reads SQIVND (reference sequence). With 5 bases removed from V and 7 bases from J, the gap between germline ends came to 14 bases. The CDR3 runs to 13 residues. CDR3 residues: CASSPQGIGGYTF. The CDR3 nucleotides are TGTGCCAGTAGTCCCCAGGGGATAGGTGGCTACACCTTC.

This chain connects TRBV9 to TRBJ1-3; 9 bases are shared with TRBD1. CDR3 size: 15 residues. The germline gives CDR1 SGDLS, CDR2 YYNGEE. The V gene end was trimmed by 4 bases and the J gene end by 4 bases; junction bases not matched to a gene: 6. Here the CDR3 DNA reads TGTGCCAGCAGCCCGGGGACAGGGTTGGGAAACACCATATATTTT. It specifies CASSPGTGLGNTIYF.

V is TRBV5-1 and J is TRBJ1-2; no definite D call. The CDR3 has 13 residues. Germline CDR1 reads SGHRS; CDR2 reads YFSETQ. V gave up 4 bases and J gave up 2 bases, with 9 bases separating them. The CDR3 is CASSVSQNYGYTF. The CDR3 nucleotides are TGCGCCAGCAGCGTGTCTCAGAACTATGGCTACACCTTC.

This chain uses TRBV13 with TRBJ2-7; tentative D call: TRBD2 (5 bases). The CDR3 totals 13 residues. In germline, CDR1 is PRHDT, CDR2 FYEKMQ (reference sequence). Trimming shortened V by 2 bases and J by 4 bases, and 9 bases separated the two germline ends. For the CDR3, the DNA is TGTGCCAGCAGCTTATTACGAGGGTACGAGCAGTACTTC. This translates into CASSLLRGYEQYF.